The T cell receptor beta chain described here comes from a study of tumor-infiltrating lymphocytes in primary liver carcinoma. Findings and caveats of the study: Significantly greater top-250-clone fractions characterized tumors relative to blood (p = 0.039). CD4+ and CD8+ repertoires could not be compared in these unsorted bulk samples.

Reverse transcription of 450 to 500 ng total RNA with a constant-region primer produced TCR beta cDNA. Nested multiplex PCR, run for three rounds with slightly modified ARM-PCR, yielded TCR beta libraries. A single record per CDR3 protein comes from TCRdb applying MiXCR to the multiplex PCR reads. The sample holds about 180,000 distinct CDR3 sequences; less than 65% are singletons and the top ten take 70% to 80%. As to this clonotype: Its antigen remains unknown.

In addition to blood RNA drawn from unsorted whole blood, germline DNA was extracted. The receptor was isolated from a man aged 40-50 years with primary liver carcinoma and hepatitis B virus infection. The sample taken for sequencing was peripheral blood.

CDR3: CASSPAGVTEAFF. The DNA of the CDR3 is TGTGCCAGCAGTCCGGCTGGGGTAACTGAAGCTTTCTTT. This rearrangement joins TRBV12-3 or TRBV12-4 to TRBJ1-1; D is unclear. V dropped 5 bases and J dropped 5 bases, with 12 bases sitting between them. The CDR3 has 13 residues.